The 19 T cell receptor beta chains listed next were all sequenced from one sample in a study of blood T cell repertoires in COVID-19. Sequencing used immunoSEQ multiplex PCR; TCRdb keeps in-frame clones, though not all of them. The table records approximately 290,000 clones, roughly 85% of them present only once. Sequenced material: PBMCs or T cells enriched from blood (not recorded which). The receptor source for this set is a woman younger than 45 who had recovered from COVID-19.

V gene TRBV28 combines with J gene TRBJ1-1; the match to TRBD1 covers 8 bases. CDR3 length: 14 amino acids. Trimming at V came to 4 bases and at J to 12 bases, leaving 13 bases not matched to a gene. Germline CDR1 MDHEN, CDR2 SYDVKM. The DNA for the CDR3 is TGTGCCAGCAGTTCGACAGGGGCTGATGGAGGAACTTTCTTT. This translates into CASSSTGADGGTFF.

The gene calls are TRBV15 and TRBJ2-5; D may be TRBD2 (5 bases). V lost 0 bases, J lost 5 bases, and 16 bases lay in between. Germline CDR1 and CDR2: LNHNV and YYDKDF (reference sequence). The CDR3 extends over 16 amino acids. The CDR3: CATSREGSVTGETQYF. The CDR3 nucleotides read TGTGCCACCAGCAGAGAGGGGAGCGTTACGGGGGAGACCCAGTACTTC.

Here the CDR3 DNA reads TGTGCCAGCAGCCAAGTTCCGGCAACTAATGAAAAACTGTTTTTT. Translating gives CASSQVPATNEKLFF. The chain links TRBV3-1 (or the pseudogene TRBV3-2) to TRBJ1-4; D is uncertain. Trimming stripped 1 base from V and 0 bases from J, with 6 bases between. CDR1 and CDR2 from the germline V gene are LGHDT and YNNKEL (reference sequence). The CDR3 is 15 residues long.

V is TRBV7-9 and J is TRBJ2-3; D uncertain. The CDR3 totals 13 residues. Trimming pared 4 bases from V and 6 bases from J, leaving 11 bases between. Germline lookup yields CDR1 SEHNR and CDR2 FQNEAQ (reference sequence). The CDR3 loop is CASSSDWRDTQYF. The DNA for the CDR3 is TGTGCCAGCAGCTCTGACTGGCGGGATACGCAGTATTTT.

The chain links TRBV2 to TRBJ2-5; D not resolved. The V and J ends lost 4 bases and 2 bases respectively, with 5 bases between them. CDR1 SNHLY and CDR2 FYNNEI come from the germline V gene. CDR3 length equals 12 residues. CDR3 nucleotides: TGTGCCAGCAGTGTTCAGCAAGAGACCCAGTACTTC. Residues: CASSVQQETQYF.

The CDR3 sequence is CASSEGRKGGYTF. CDR3 coding DNA: TGTGCCAGCAGTGAAGGGAGGAAGGGTGGCTACACCTTC. The chain joins TRBV2 to TRBJ1-2; D unresolved. Looked up from germline, CDR1 is SNHLY and CDR2 is FYNNEI. V was cut by 1 base and J by 7 bases, with 10 bases left in between. The CDR3 loop spans 13 amino acids.

This rearrangement joins TRBV5-4 to TRBJ1-1; 11 bases agree with TRBD1. Germline trimming cut 4 bases from V and 1 base from J; bases unmatched to any gene: 3. Germline V gene sequence: CDR1 SGHNT, CDR2 YYREEE (reference sequence). The CDR3 is 15 amino acids. The CDR3 nucleotides are TGTGCCAGCAGCCACGGACAGGGGGCGAACACTGAAGCTTTCTTT. This gives the protein CASSHGQGANTEAFF.

The chain is built from TRBV28 and TRBJ1-1; TRBD1 aligns across 9 bases. The junction had 5 bases not matched to a gene; V was cut back by 4 bases and J by 5 bases. The CDR3 length is 14 residues. CDR1 and CDR2 from the germline V gene are MDHEN and SYDVKM. The CDR3 DNA is TGTGCCAGCAGTTCCGACAGGGGGTATACTGAAGCTTTCTTT. Translation gives CASSSDRGYTEAFF.

The chain recombines TRBV23-1 with TRBJ2-3, with a weak D call TRBD1 (6 bases). TRBV23-1 is an ORF for which the function is uncertain. V lost 1 base and J lost 2, with 16 bases in between. The CDR3 has 17 amino acids. The CDR3 region has the DNA TGCGCCAGCAGTCAATTAACCGGCAGGGGTGCCACAGATACGCAGTATTTT. Encoded protein: CASSQLTGRGATDTQYF.

The chain combines TRBV7-2 with TRBJ1-3, with 7 bases identical to TRBD1. Unmatched junction bases numbered 14, after V lost 1 base and J lost 2 bases. The CDR3 is made up of 19 amino acids. Germline CDR1 reads SGHTA; CDR2 reads FQGNSA. The CDR3 nucleotides are TGTGCCAGCAGCTTAGGATGGAGGGGGCCGGGTGTGGCTGGAAACACCATATATTTT. Its translation is CASSLGWRGPGVAGNTIYF.

This sequence joins TRBV28 and TRBJ1-2; TRBD1 matches at 8 bases. Looked up from germline, CDR1 is MDHEN and CDR2 is SYDVKM. With 5 bases clipped from V and 4 bases from J, the junction kept 6 bases outside the gene matches. This CDR3 contains 14 residues. This CDR3 reads CASSTADRGYGYTF. In DNA, the CDR3 is TGTGCCAGCAGTACTGCCGACAGGGGCTATGGCTACACCTTC.

The chain links TRBV3-1 (or the pseudogene TRBV3-2) to TRBJ1-1, with D possibly being TRBD1 (6 bases). This CDR3 region has 18 residues. The germline CDR1 and CDR2 sequences are LGHDT and YNNKEL (reference sequence). The V and J ends lost 0 bases and 3 bases respectively, with 20 bases between them. In nucleotides, the CDR3 is TGTGCCAGCAGCCAAGATACCACAGGGAGTGATGAGTACACTGAAGCTTTCTTT. Protein: CASSQDTTGSDEYTEAFF.

The V call is TRBV2, the J call TRBJ2-5; D unresolved. V lost 8 bases to trimming and J lost 2 bases, with 3 bases between them. Germline values: CDR1 SNHLY, CDR2 FYNNEI. The CDR3 is made up of 10 amino acids. The CDR3: CASQQETQYF. The CDR3 region has the DNA TGTGCCAGCCAACAAGAGACCCAGTACTTC. The entire variable domain, with the rest obtained from reference TRBV2 and TRBJ2-5, is as follows: EPEVTQTPSHQVTQMGQEVILRCVPISNHLYFYWYRQILGQKVEFLVSFYNNEISEKSEIFDDQFSVERPDGSNFTLKIRSTKLEDSAMYFCASQQETQYFGPGTRLLVL.

The chain joins TRBV19 to TRBJ2-7; 7 bases match TRBD2. CDR3 length equals 16 residues. J was trimmed by 4 bases and V by 10 bases; bases with no gene match: 19. Germline V gene sequence: CDR1 LNHDA, CDR2 SQIVND (reference sequence). The CDR3 here is CAKSKIGGEGAYEQYF. The CDR3 DNA reads as TGTGCCAAGAGTAAAATAGGTGGGGAGGGAGCGTACGAGCAGTACTTC. The full variable domain, with the rest looked up from reference TRBV19 and TRBJ2-7, is DGGITQSPKYLFRKEGQNVTLSCEQNLNHDAMYWYRQDPGQGLRLIYYSQIVNDFQKGDIAEGYSVSREKKESFPLTVTSAQKNPTAFYLCAKSKIGGEGAYEQYFGPGTRLTVT.

This clone was found a few times. This sequence joins TRBV27 and TRBJ1-3, with 9 bases fitting TRBD1. The CDR3 contains 15 residues. Germline V gene sequence: CDR1 MNHEY, CDR2 SMNVEV (reference sequence). V was clipped by 3 bases and J by 3 bases; unmatched bases: 3. The CDR3 coding sequence is TGTGCCAGCAGTTTGGACAGGGGTGTTGGAAACACCATATATTTT. Protein sequence: CASSLDRGVGNTIYF.

The chain joins TRBV12-3 or TRBV12-4 to TRBJ1-1; D gene unclear. V lost 6 bases and J lost 3, with 11 bases in between. CDR3 length equals 13 residues. The CDR3 sequence: CASRLAGDTEAFF. CDR3 DNA sequence: TGTGCCAGCAGGTTGGCCGGGGACACTGAAGCTTTCTTT.

The chain carries TRBV27 and TRBJ1-1; 7 nucleotides align to TRBD1. Germline V gene sequence: CDR1 MNHEY, CDR2 SMNVEV (reference sequence). The CDR3 spans 12 residues. V gave up 4 bases and J gave up 11 bases; unmatched junction bases: 7. The CDR3 here is CASSYRQGQAFF. The CDR3 DNA reads TGTGCCAGCAGTTACCGACAGGGTCAGGCTTTCTTT.

The chain joins TRBV18 to TRBJ2-3; TRBD2 matches 15 bases. The J segment lost 5 bases and the V segment lost 5 bases, leaving 5 bases of the junction unmatched. The germline gives CDR1 KGHSH, CDR2 LQKENI. There are 16 residues in the CDR3. CDR3 sequence reads: CASSAPGLAGGDTQYF. CDR3 DNA: TGTGCCAGCTCAGCTCCGGGACTAGCGGGAGGAGATACGCAGTATTTT.

The V call is TRBV25-1, the J call TRBJ2-5, with 8 nucleotides matching TRBD1. Germline V gives CDR1 MGHDK, CDR2 SYGVNS. The CDR3 spans 15 residues. Unmatched junction bases numbered 3, after V lost 1 base and J lost 2 bases. CDR3 nucleotide sequence: TGTGCCAGCAGTGAATTGGGGGACAGGCAAGAGACCCAGTACTTC. This sequence encodes CASSELGDRQETQYF.